The sequence of this T cell receptor beta chain was determined in a study of blood T cells in healthy people across ages. Study-wide points: Observed TCR beta diversity per million T cells went down as age went up. This fall followed a roughly linear course with age. A strong correlation between TCR beta diversity and naive T cell percentage was seen.

PCR was performed a second time for roughly 7 to 11 cycles using a sample-barcoded 5' primer and a J-beta primer mix. TCRdb ran MiXCR on the 5' RACE reads and lists one entry per CDR3 protein. This table has 650,000 to 800,000 distinct CDR3 sequences, 52% appearing once. Trimming removed 0 bases at V and 7 bases at J, with 19 bases between. CDR3 length: 15 residues. Germline assignment: CDR1 DFQATT and CDR2 SNEGSKA (reference sequence). All donors came from Russia, were Caucasian and healthy, and spanned ages roughly 6 to 100. In the case of this clonotype: Its antigen is unknown.

The source of this sequence is a woman older than 75 in good health. Source material: blood. This chain links TRBV20-1 with TRBJ2-7; D is perhaps TRBD2 (6 bases). CDR3 DNA: TGCAGTGCTAGAGATCCGGGACTCCGCAACAATGAGCAGTACTTC. Its protein is CSARDPGLRNNEQYF.